Each of the 26 T cell receptor beta chains below was sequenced from the same sample in a study of blood T cell repertoires in COVID-19. Assay used: immunoSEQ multiplex PCR; TCRdb lists only in-frame clones, some missing. Of hundreds of thousands of clones in the sample, 80% to 90% are singletons; the top ten hold approximately 1.5%. The sequenced sample was peripheral blood. These receptors all come from a woman aged 25-40 years with active or convalescent COVID-19.

This clone came up once. The rearrangement uses TRBV5-4 and TRBJ1-1, with unresolved D. The CDR3 length is 14 residues. The germline V and J ends were trimmed by 3 bases and 4 bases, with 13 bases remaining between them. The germline CDR1 and CDR2 sequences are SGHNT and YYREEE (reference sequence). The DNA of the CDR3 is TGTGCCAGCAGCTCGGGAAGGACGGGCACTGAAGCTTTCTTT. This codes for CASSSGRTGTEAFF.

This clone was recorded once. The V call is TRBV7-9, the J call TRBJ1-5; D is perhaps TRBD1 (6 bases). The V end lost 5 bases, the J end lost 0 bases, and 8 bases lay between the germline ends. The CDR3 totals 14 residues. The germline gives CDR1 SEHNR, CDR2 FQNEAQ (reference sequence). The DNA for the CDR3 is TGTGCCAGCAGCCAGGGGTCTAGCAATCAGCCCCAGCATTTT. It translates to CASSQGSSNQPQHF.

This clone came up a few times. The chain carries TRBV10-2 and TRBJ1-1; a possible D gene is TRBD1 (5 bases). The CDR3 sequence is 15 residues long. The V and J ends lost 2 bases and 4 bases respectively, with 14 bases between them. The V gene's germline CDR1 is WSHSY and CDR2 SAAADI. The CDR3 protein is CASSEPEAGRTEAFF. As DNA, the CDR3 is TGCGCCAGCAGTGAGCCTGAAGCGGGGCGCACTGAAGCTTTCTTT.

J is TRBJ2-3 and V is TRBV5-8; TRBD2 matches at 9 bases. This CDR3 contains 16 residues. V gave up 4 bases and J gave up 1 base; unmatched junction bases: 7. CDR1 SGHTS and CDR2 YDEGEE come from the germline V gene. The CDR3 reads CASSTKASGGTDTQYF. The CDR3 nucleotides are TGTGCCAGCAGCACGAAAGCTAGCGGGGGCACAGATACGCAGTATTTT.

The rearrangement joins TRBV7-9 to TRBJ2-3; the match to TRBD2 covers 10 bases. Germline V lookup: CDR1 SEHNR, CDR2 FQNEAQ (reference sequence). V dropped 4 bases and J dropped 0; count of bases not matched to a gene: 4. The CDR3 contains 16 residues. CDR3 sequence (DNA): TGTGCCAGCAGCTCTAGGGGACTAGCGAGCACAGATACGCAGTATTTT. Its translation: CASSSRGLASTDTQYF.

This clone was counted only a few times. The chain employs TRBV5-1 and TRBJ2-1; D gene uncertain. From germline, CDR1 is SGHRS and CDR2 YFSETQ. V gave up 5 bases and J gave up 9 bases, with 21 bases separating them. CDR3 size: 15 residues. CDR3 coding DNA: TGCGCCAGCAGGCGTGGAGCCCCCGTATCCATTGAGCAGTTCTTC. It codes for CASRRGAPVSIEQFF.

The chain is built from TRBV10-3 and TRBJ2-7; the match to TRBD2 covers 7 bases. Germline V gene sequence: CDR1 ENHRY, CDR2 SYGVKD. There are 12 residues in the CDR3. V was clipped by 7 bases and J by 6 bases; unmatched bases: 6. The DNA for the CDR3 is TGTGCCATCATCGGGGGGTTTGGCGAGCAGTACTTC. It codes for CAIIGGFGEQYF.

J is TRBJ2-3 and V is TRBV7-2; possibly TRBD1 for D (6 bases). Per the germline V gene, CDR1 is SGHTA and CDR2 is FQGNSA. This CDR3 has 16 amino acids. V dropped 4 bases and J dropped 3 bases, with 17 bases sitting between them. The CDR3: CASSSLGGLSTDTQYF. CDR3 DNA: TGTGCCAGCAGCTCCTTAGGGGGTCTTAGTACAGATACGCAGTATTTT.

The rearrangement joins TRBV4-1 to TRBJ2-3; no definite D call. CDR3 size: 12 residues. Germline V CDR1 and CDR2: MGHRA, YSYEKL. Trimming took 4 bases from V and 2 from J, leaving 4 bases between them. CDR3 region: CASSLSTDTQYF. In nucleotides, the CDR3 is TGCGCCAGCAGCCTCTCCACAGATACGCAGTATTTT.

The rearrangement joins TRBV5-6 to TRBJ2-3, with D possibly being TRBD1 (6 bases). Germline assignment: CDR1 SGHDT and CDR2 YYEEEE. The CDR3 length is 19 residues. V lost 1 base and J lost 1, with 22 bases in between. CDR3 nucleotides: TGTGCCAGCAGCTTGAACCGGGGCAACAGGGCGTTTCGCACAGATACGCAGTATTTT. Translating it yields CASSLNRGNRAFRTDTQYF.

The V call is TRBV4-1, the J call TRBJ1-2, with 8 bases that match TRBD1. Germline loops: CDR1 MGHRA, CDR2 YSYEKL. The CDR3 consists of 21 residues. Losses at the gene ends were 2 bases for V and 3 bases for J; bases not matched to a gene: 23. CDR3 bases: TGCGCCAGCAGCCAAATTCCCCTTGCTGGGACAGGTGGGCTGCGGGACTATGGCTACACCTTC. Translated: CASSQIPLAGTGGLRDYGYTF.

The V and J genes are TRBV19 and TRBJ2-1, with D maybe TRBD2 (5 bases). The length of the CDR3 is 17 residues. Germline V lookup: CDR1 LNHDA, CDR2 SQIVND (reference sequence). Trimming cost V 3 bases and J 0 bases, with 15 bases left between them. The CDR3 DNA is TGTGCCAGTAGTATTAGCCCGGCTAGCAGCTCCTACAATGAGCAGTTCTTC. Amino acids: CASSISPASSSYNEQFF.

V and J are TRBV19 and TRBJ1-2; tentative D call: TRBD1 (5 bases). CDR1 LNHDA and CDR2 SQIVND come from the germline V gene (reference sequence). This CDR3 region has 16 residues. Trimming left V 6 bases short and J 4 bases short, with 21 bases between. Here the CDR3 reads CASRRTTVTPSYGYTF. In DNA, the CDR3 is TGTGCCAGTAGACGTACGACAGTCACCCCCTCCTATGGCTACACCTTC.

The chain carries TRBV30 and TRBJ2-7; the D gene is possibly TRBD1 (6 bases). Trimming took off 1 base at V and 0 bases at J, with 16 bases between the two ends. In germline, CDR1 is GTSNPN, CDR2 SVGIG (reference sequence). CDR3 length: 16 residues. The DNA for the CDR3 is TGTGCCTGGAGTGATACGGGCAGGGGCCTCTCCTACGAGCAGTACTTC. Its protein is CAWSDTGRGLSYEQYF.

This clone came up once. The chain carries TRBV29-1 and TRBJ2-7; tentative D call: TRBD1 (5 bases). Trimming stripped 3 bases from V and 5 bases from J, with 11 bases between. The CDR3 spans 12 residues. CDR1 and CDR2 (germline): SQVTM, ANQGSEA. DNA of the CDR3: TGCAGCGTTGATTTGGGCAGGGACGAGCAGTACTTC. Encoded protein: CSVDLGRDEQYF.

The chain joins TRBV7-2 to TRBJ1-5, with D maybe TRBD1 (6 bases). V shed 5 bases and J shed 3 bases, with 8 bases lying between them. The CDR3 covers 13 residues. The germline V gene has CDR1 SGHTA and CDR2 FQGNSA. In DNA, the CDR3 is TGTGCCAGCAGCCCAGGGGTCAATCAGCCCCAGCATTTT. It is translated as CASSPGVNQPQHF. Variable domain in full (rest from reference TRBV7-2 and TRBJ1-5): GAGVSQSPSNKVTEKGKDVELRCDPISGHTALYWYRQSLGQGLEFLIYFQGNSAPDKSGLPSDRFSAERTGGSVSTLTIQRTQQEDSAVYLCASSPGVNQPQHFGDGTRLSIL.

Remarks on this clone: The junction differs from germline at one of its ends, possibly a read error. V usage is TRBV6-5 and J usage is TRBJ1-2, with 7 bases identical to TRBD1. Per the germline V gene, CDR1 is MNHEY and CDR2 is SVGAGI. This CDR3 has 15 residues. The CDR3 protein is CASNYRGTANYGYTF. DNA for the CDR3: TGTGCCAGCAATTACCGCGGGACAGCCAACTATGGCTACACCTTC.

The rearrangement uses TRBV9 and TRBJ2-2; 8 positions match TRBD2. CDR1 is SGDLS, CDR2 YYNGEE, per germline. The CDR3 is 16 amino acids. The V and J ends lost 0 bases and 8 bases, in that order; junction bases with no gene match: 9. The CDR3 coding sequence is TGTGCCAGCAGCGTAGATGTTAGCGGGGTAGTGGGGGAGCTGTTTTTT. Translation: CASSVDVSGVVGELFF.

CDR3 sequence (DNA): TGTGCCAGCAGCCCTCGACAGGGTTACTACAATGAGCAGTTCTTC. Its protein is CASSPRQGYYNEQFF. The rearrangement links TRBV27 to TRBJ2-1, with 7 bases aligning to TRBD1. Germline V gene lookup returns CDR1 MNHEY and CDR2 SMNVEV (reference sequence). This CDR3 contains 15 residues. Trimming at V came to 6 bases and at J to 3 bases, leaving 8 bases not matched to a gene.

The chain uses TRBV10-3 and TRBJ2-7; D call uncertain. The CDR3 extends over 13 amino acids. CDR1 ENHRY and CDR2 SYGVKD come from the germline V gene. Trimming took 9 bases from V and 0 from J, leaving 12 bases between them. DNA for the CDR3: TGTGCCATTTCCCTAGGCTTCTCCTACGAGCAGTACTTC. It translates to CAISLGFSYEQYF.

The chain combines TRBV4-1 with TRBJ2-7; TRBD2 agrees at 10 bases. Germline V gene lookup returns CDR1 MGHRA and CDR2 YSYEKL. The V gene end was trimmed by 1 base and the J gene end by 4 bases; junction bases not matched to a gene: 7. The CDR3 spans 16 residues. The DNA of the CDR3 is TGCGCCAGCAGCCAAGTCTCTAGCGGGAGAGGTTACGAGCAGTACTTC. Encoded protein: CASSQVSSGRGYEQYF.

This clone was seen once. The rearrangement uses TRBV11-2 and TRBJ2-7; 10 bases map to TRBD1. V gave up 5 bases and J gave up 2 bases; unmatched junction bases: 15. Germline V gene data show CDR1 as SGHAT and CDR2 as FQNNGV. This CDR3 is 18 amino acids long. The CDR3 is CASSTLSRDRGVPYEQYF. CDR3 nucleotides: TGTGCCAGCAGCACCCTGAGCCGGGACAGGGGAGTCCCCTACGAGCAGTACTTC.

This chain uses TRBV5-1 with TRBJ2-3; no reliable D call. Germline values: CDR1 SGHRS, CDR2 YFSETQ. Trimming removed 4 bases from V and 5 bases from J, with 8 bases in between. The CDR3 contains 12 residues. CDR3 nucleotides: TGCGCCAGCAGCGCGATGATAGATACGCAGTATTTT. This translates into CASSAMIDTQYF.

V and J are TRBV19 and TRBJ1-2; 10 nucleotides line up with TRBD1. V lost 5 bases and J lost 7; bases outside the gene matches: 13. The CDR3 is made up of 16 amino acids. CDR1 and CDR2 (germline): LNHDA, SQIVND (reference sequence). The CDR3 sequence is CASSLSAGTGVRGYTF. DNA for the CDR3: TGTGCCAGTAGTTTGTCCGCGGGGACAGGGGTTCGTGGCTACACCTTC. The complete variable domain, with remaining parts taken from reference TRBV19 and TRBJ1-2, reads DGGITQSPKYLFRKEGQNVTLSCEQNLNHDAMYWYRQDPGQGLRLIYYSQIVNDFQKGDIAEGYSVSREKKESFPLTVTSAQKNPTAFYLCASSLSAGTGVRGYTFGSGTRLTVV.

J is TRBJ1-1 and V is TRBV3-1 (or the pseudogene TRBV3-2); 7 bases agree with TRBD1. Germline CDR1 is LGHDT and CDR2 is YNNKEL (reference sequence). The CDR3 sequence is 13 residues long. Trimming at V came to 8 bases and at J to 5 bases, leaving 8 bases not matched to a gene. The CDR3, as DNA: TGTGCCAGCGAAGCAGGGGGACGAACTGAAGCTTTCTTT. It yields the protein CASEAGGRTEAFF.

This clone was seen a handful of times. The V call is TRBV5-4, the J call TRBJ2-2; 9 nucleotides line up with TRBD1. Trimming cost V 7 bases and J 4 bases; bases outside gene matches: 5. The germline V gene encodes CDR1 SGHNT and CDR2 YYREEE (reference sequence). This CDR3 is built from 14 residues. The DNA for the CDR3 is TGTGCCAGCGCCAAGGGACAGGGCACCGGGGAGCTGTTTTTT. Protein sequence: CASAKGQGTGELFF.